A selection of T cell receptor beta chains follows, all from one sample in a study of CD8 T cells in ankylosing spondylitis. TCRdb ran MiXCR on the 5' RACE reads and lists one entry per CDR3 protein. The table lists around 120,000 distinct CDR3 sequences, less than 25% of them singletons. Material for sequencing was synovial fluid, either unsorted or a sorted T cell fraction (not recorded which). These receptors all come from a male donor with ankylosing spondylitis. Each CDR3 is given with its conserved first and last residue.

cdr3_aa: CASRDSMNTEAFF; v_call: TRBV5-1; j_call: TRBJ1-1
cdr3_aa: CASSQDRGVNQPQHF; v_call: TRBV4-1; j_call: TRBJ1-5
cdr3_aa: CAGGTGVPGELFF; v_call: TRBV15; j_call: TRBJ2-2
cdr3_aa: CASSPTGTEAFF; v_call: TRBV18; j_call: TRBJ1-1
cdr3_aa: CASSLREEQYF; v_call: TRBV5-1; j_call: TRBJ2-3
cdr3_aa: CASSLGYEGQPQHF; v_call: TRBV5-6; j_call: TRBJ1-5
cdr3_aa: CSGGRWTEAFF; v_call: TRBV29-1; j_call: TRBJ1-1
cdr3_aa: CASSPGGGGTDTQYF; v_call: TRBV28; j_call: TRBJ2-3
cdr3_aa: CASSPRGILRDTQYF; v_call: TRBV7-8; j_call: TRBJ2-3
cdr3_aa: CASSGRPGLAGSETQYF; v_call: TRBV7-2; j_call: TRBJ2-5
cdr3_aa: CASSLRFTGPLKKAEAFF; v_call: TRBV7-8; j_call: TRBJ1-1
cdr3_aa: CSEISWVAGNNEQFF; v_call: TRBV20-1; j_call: TRBJ2-1
cdr3_aa: CASSSGLAGVGDEQFF; v_call: TRBV11-3; j_call: TRBJ2-1
cdr3_aa: CASSIRQYNQPQHF; v_call: TRBV19; j_call: TRBJ1-5
cdr3_aa: CASSEGAGGGTDTQYF; v_call: TRBV7-9; j_call: TRBJ2-3
cdr3_aa: CASSPEGWNIQYF; v_call: TRBV3-1; j_call: TRBJ2-4
cdr3_aa: CSASGSSTDTQYF; v_call: TRBV20-1; j_call: TRBJ2-3
cdr3_aa: CSAGLAGAQQFF; v_call: TRBV20-1; j_call: TRBJ2-1
cdr3_aa: CASSLDPVLNRGGWGQYF; v_call: TRBV11-2; j_call: TRBJ2-7
cdr3_aa: CSASPTSAETQYF; v_call: TRBV20-1; j_call: TRBJ2-5
cdr3_aa: CASSVMGGASNEQFF; v_call: TRBV9; j_call: TRBJ2-1
cdr3_aa: CASSPPGVPLRDYGYTF; v_call: TRBV18; j_call: TRBJ1-2
cdr3_aa: CAWSVGRDTQYF; v_call: TRBV30; j_call: TRBJ2-3
cdr3_aa: CASSSEAGATSYEQYF; v_call: TRBV7-9; j_call: TRBJ2-7
cdr3_aa: CSASGGLAGGLRNEQFF; v_call: TRBV20-1; j_call: TRBJ2-1
cdr3_aa: CSASLYRTGASYEQYF; v_call: TRBV20-1; j_call: TRBJ2-7
cdr3_aa: CSAGREVGTEAFF; v_call: TRBV20-1; j_call: TRBJ1-1
cdr3_aa: CASSQSKGAETQYF; v_call: TRBV18; j_call: TRBJ2-5
cdr3_aa: CASSPGPENTEAFF; v_call: TRBV5-1; j_call: TRBJ1-1
cdr3_aa: CASSRGQTSYNEQFF; v_call: TRBV5-1; j_call: TRBJ2-1
cdr3_aa: CASSLDADQKLFF; v_call: TRBV5-1; j_call: TRBJ1-4
cdr3_aa: CATSDLSGPSTGELFF; v_call: TRBV24-1; j_call: TRBJ2-2
cdr3_aa: CASSQDPSGRPGSTDTQYF; v_call: TRBV4-1; j_call: TRBJ2-3
cdr3_aa: CASSFGGELFF; v_call: TRBV12-3/TRBV12-4; j_call: TRBJ2-2
cdr3_aa: CSARQGSGTENEQFF; v_call: TRBV20-1; j_call: TRBJ2-1
cdr3_aa: CASSDDRGHSTGELFF; v_call: TRBV6-1; j_call: TRBJ2-2
cdr3_aa: CASSPRGDYGSEKLFF; v_call: TRBV5-1; j_call: TRBJ1-4
cdr3_aa: CASAWTASYEQYF; v_call: TRBV6-2/TRBV6-3; j_call: TRBJ2-7
cdr3_aa: CSVADRGYTEAFF; v_call: TRBV29-1; j_call: TRBJ1-1
cdr3_aa: CASSEGGYYGYTF; v_call: TRBV2; j_call: TRBJ1-2
cdr3_aa: CASTRDSNYGYTF; v_call: TRBV7-2; j_call: TRBJ1-2
cdr3_aa: CAWGRGPNTEAFF; v_call: TRBV30; j_call: TRBJ1-1
cdr3_aa: CASSPLLPPREQFF; v_call: TRBV9; j_call: TRBJ2-1
cdr3_aa: CSAQTGTSVEQFF; v_call: TRBV20-1; j_call: TRBJ2-1
cdr3_aa: CVSSLSLEKLFF; v_call: TRBV7-9; j_call: TRBJ1-4
cdr3_aa: CAISREGRETQYF; v_call: TRBV10-3; j_call: TRBJ2-5
cdr3_aa: CASSFLLAGVGTDTQYF; v_call: TRBV28; j_call: TRBJ2-3
cdr3_aa: CASSRKLAGVNSYNEQFF; v_call: TRBV4-2; j_call: TRBJ2-1